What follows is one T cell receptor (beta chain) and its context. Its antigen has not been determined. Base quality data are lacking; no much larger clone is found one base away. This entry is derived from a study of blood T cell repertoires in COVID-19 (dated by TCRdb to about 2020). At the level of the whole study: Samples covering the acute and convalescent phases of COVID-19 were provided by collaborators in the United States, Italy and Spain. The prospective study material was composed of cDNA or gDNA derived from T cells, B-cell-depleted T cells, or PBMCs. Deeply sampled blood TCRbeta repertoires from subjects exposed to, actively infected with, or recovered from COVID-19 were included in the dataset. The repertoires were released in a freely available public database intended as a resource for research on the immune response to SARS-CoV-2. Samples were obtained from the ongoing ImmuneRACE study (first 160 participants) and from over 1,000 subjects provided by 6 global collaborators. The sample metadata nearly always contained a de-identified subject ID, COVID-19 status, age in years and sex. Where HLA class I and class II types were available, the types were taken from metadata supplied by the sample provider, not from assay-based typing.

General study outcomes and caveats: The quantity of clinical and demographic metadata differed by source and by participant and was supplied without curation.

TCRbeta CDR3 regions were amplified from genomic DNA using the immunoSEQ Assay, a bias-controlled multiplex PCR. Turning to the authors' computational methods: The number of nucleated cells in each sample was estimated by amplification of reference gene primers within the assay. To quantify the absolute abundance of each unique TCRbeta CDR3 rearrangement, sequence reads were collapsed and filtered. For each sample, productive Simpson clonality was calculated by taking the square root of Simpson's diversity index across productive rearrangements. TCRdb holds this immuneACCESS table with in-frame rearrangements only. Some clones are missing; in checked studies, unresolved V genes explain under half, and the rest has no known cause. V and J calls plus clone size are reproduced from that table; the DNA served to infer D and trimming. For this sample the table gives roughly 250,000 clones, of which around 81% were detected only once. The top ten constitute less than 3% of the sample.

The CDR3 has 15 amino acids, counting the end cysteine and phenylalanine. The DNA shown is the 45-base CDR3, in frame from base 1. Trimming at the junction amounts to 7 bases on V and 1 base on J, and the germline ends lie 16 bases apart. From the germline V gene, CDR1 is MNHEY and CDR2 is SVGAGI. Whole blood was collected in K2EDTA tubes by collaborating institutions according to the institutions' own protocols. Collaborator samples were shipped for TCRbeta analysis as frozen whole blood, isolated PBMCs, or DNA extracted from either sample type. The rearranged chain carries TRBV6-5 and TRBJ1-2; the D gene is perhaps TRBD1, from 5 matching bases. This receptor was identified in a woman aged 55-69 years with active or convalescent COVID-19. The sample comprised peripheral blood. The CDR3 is CASTRTGIGNYGYTF. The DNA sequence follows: TGTGCCAGCACTCGAACAGGAATCGGTAACTATGGCTACACCTTC.